This T cell receptor beta chain is from a study of blood T cell repertoires in COVID-19. Overall study context: The United States, Italy and Spain provided the acute and convalescent COVID-19 samples. Nucleic acid was either cDNA or gDNA, and it came from T cells, B-cell-depleted T cells, or PBMCs.

Recruits, aged roughly 18 to 95 years, lived in around 24 US areas. Authors' data handling: Estimation of nucleated cell counts relied on the amplification of reference gene primers. Assay: immunoSEQ multiplex PCR; the TCRdb copy retains only in-frame clones and omits some. V, J and clone size reflect that table, while D and trimming were determined from the DNA. Counted here are around 290,000 clones, more than 75% occurring once; the ten biggest clones make up 2% to 2.5%. Germline lookup yields CDR1 SQVTM and CDR2 ANQGSEA. The CDR3 sequence is 13 residues long. The ends lost 3 bases at V and 6 bases at J; junction bases unmatched: 5.

This chain uses TRBV29-1 with TRBJ1-1, with 9 nucleotides matching TRBD1. Sequenced sample: PBMCs or T cells enriched from blood (not recorded which). This TCR derives from a woman aged 60-75 years in a cohort exposed to, infected with or recovered from COVID-19 (not recorded which). As DNA, the CDR3 is TGCAGCGTTGATACCGGGACAGGGTCTGAAGCTTTCTTT. It specifies CSVDTGTGSEAFF.